These 18 T cell receptor beta chains came from one sample sequenced in a study of identical twins. TCRdb ran MiXCR on the 5' RACE reads and lists one entry per CDR3 protein. This table holds 600,000 to 800,000 distinct CDR3 sequences, around 20% found once. The data also belong to a second study, concerning T cells expressing NK-cell markers.

Sequenced material: PBMCs. The receptors were gathered from a woman between 18 and 30 years old in good health.

This clonotype turned up a few times. V usage is TRBV12-3 or TRBV12-4 and J usage is TRBJ1-1; tentatively, D is TRBD1 (5 bases). Trimming stripped 8 bases from V and 4 bases from J, with 11 bases between. The CDR3 extends over 12 amino acids. CDR3 bases: TGTGCCAGCCCTGGGGGGGGCACTGAAGCTTTCTTT. It translates to CASPGGGTEAFF.

This chain joins TRBV18 and TRBJ2-5; tentatively, D is TRBD1 (5 bases). Germline V gives CDR1 KGHSH, CDR2 LQKENI. V was pared by 6 bases and J by 5 bases, with 19 bases between. This CDR3 is built from 15 residues. The CDR3 sequence is CASSTSGFPSETQYF. The CDR3 DNA follows: TGTGCCAGCTCCACATCAGGGTTTCCATCTGAGACCCAGTACTTC.

The V and J genes are TRBV29-1 and TRBJ2-3; 10 nucleotides agree with TRBD1. V lost 6 bases, J lost 2 bases, and 8 bases stayed unmatched. CDR1 and CDR2 from the germline V gene are SQVTM and ANQGSEA. The CDR3 covers 15 residues. In DNA, the CDR3 is TGCAGCGTGGGGTCCGGGACAGGGGTCACAGATACGCAGTATTTT. Amino acid sequence: CSVGSGTGVTDTQYF.

The V gene is TRBV5-1, the J gene TRBJ2-7; 9 bases align to TRBD2. Germline V gene sequence: CDR1 SGHRS, CDR2 YFSETQ. CDR3 length: 16 amino acids. V lost 4 bases to trimming and J lost 1 base; unmatched junction nucleotides: 9. CDR3: CASSIISGGPSYEQYF. CDR3 DNA sequence: TGCGCCAGCAGCATCATCAGCGGGGGGCCGTCCTACGAGCAGTACTTC.

The rearrangement links TRBV29-1 to TRBJ2-3; TRBD1 or TRBD2 may be the D gene (6 bases each). The CDR3 sequence is 16 residues long. The germline V and J ends were trimmed by 3 bases and 0 bases, with 16 bases remaining between them. Germline V gene data show CDR1 as SQVTM and CDR2 as ANQGSEA. The CDR3 sequence: CSVDGGASWSTDTQYF. CDR3 DNA sequence: TGCAGCGTTGACGGGGGCGCGAGTTGGAGCACAGATACGCAGTATTTT.

In this sample, this clonotype turned up a few times. V gene TRBV20-1 combines with J gene TRBJ2-3, with D unclear. The germline V gene has CDR1 DFQATT and CDR2 SNEGSKA (reference sequence). V dropped 1 base and J dropped 1 base, with 6 bases sitting between them. The CDR3 extends over 13 amino acids. CDR3 in DNA: TGCAGTGCTAGAGCGCGAGGCACAGATACGCAGTATTTT. Translating it yields CSARARGTDTQYF.

V and J are TRBV9 and TRBJ2-7; 9 bases match TRBD2. This CDR3 has 15 amino acids. The germline gives CDR1 SGDLS, CDR2 YYNGEE. The trim removed 0 bases at V and 3 bases at J, leaving 4 bases unmatched. The CDR3: CASSVGAGGDYEQYF. The CDR3 bases are TGTGCCAGCAGCGTAGGGGCGGGAGGGGACTACGAGCAGTACTTC.

Only a few counts were recorded for this clonotype. The chain is built from TRBV4-3 and TRBJ2-1; a possible D gene is TRBD2 (5 bases). The CDR3 runs to 16 residues. The V and J ends lost 3 bases and 10 bases respectively, with 22 bases between them. The germline V gene has CDR1 LGHNA and CDR2 YSLEER. CDR3 residues: CASSQAPSLDAGEQFF. As DNA, the CDR3 is TGCGCCAGCAGCCAGGCACCGTCACTAGACGCTGGAGAGCAGTTCTTC.

This clonotype appeared a few times. V and J are TRBV29-1 and TRBJ2-1; a weak D match, TRBD2 (5 bases). V dropped 2 bases and J dropped 2 bases, with 10 bases sitting between them. This CDR3 is built from 14 residues. Germline CDR1 SQVTM, CDR2 ANQGSEA. The CDR3 region is CSVEHLATYNEQFF. The CDR3 bases are TGCAGCGTTGAACACCTAGCAACCTACAATGAGCAGTTCTTC.

This clonotype turned up a few times. The rearrangement uses TRBV12-3 or TRBV12-4 and TRBJ2-2; 7 bases line up with TRBD1. The trim removed 6 bases at V and 5 bases at J, leaving 9 bases unmatched. This CDR3 comprises 15 residues. CDR3 DNA sequence: TGTGCCAGCAGACTTCGACAGGGAAGGACCGGGGAGCTGTTTTTT. It is translated as CASRLRQGRTGELFF.

V gene TRBV11-1 combines with J gene TRBJ2-7, with 15 bases aligning to TRBD2. CDR1 and CDR2 from the germline V gene are SGHAT and FQDESV (reference sequence). The CDR3 spans 19 residues. The ends lost 4 bases at V and 0 bases at J; junction bases unmatched: 10. The CDR3 sequence is CASSSRTSGRVGNSYEQYF. The CDR3 region has the DNA TGTGCCAGCAGCTCCCGGACTAGCGGGAGGGTAGGTAACTCCTACGAGCAGTACTTC.

The gene calls are TRBV10-1 and TRBJ2-1; D gene ambiguous. The V gene lost 2 bases and the J gene lost 4 bases, with 9 bases spanning the gap. Germline V gene data show CDR1 as WNHNN and CDR2 as SYGVQD (reference sequence). The CDR3 is made up of 14 amino acids. The CDR3, as DNA: TGCGCCAGCAGTGAGGTACAGTCATACAATGAGCAGTTCTTC. This translates into CASSEVQSYNEQFF.

J is TRBJ1-2 and V is TRBV20-1; D remains unclear. Trimming shortened V by 3 bases and J by 8 bases, and 19 bases separated the two germline ends. The CDR3 length is 14 residues. Looked up from germline, CDR1 is DFQATT and CDR2 is SNEGSKA (reference sequence). The CDR3 loop is CSASSVSYMWGYTF. The CDR3 DNA sequence: TGCAGTGCTAGTTCAGTATCGTACATGTGGGGCTACACCTTC.

This clonotype was observed at least ten times. The chain employs TRBV29-1 and TRBJ2-1; TRBD2 aligns across 9 bases. The CDR3 spans 13 residues. The V and J ends lost 6 bases and 2 bases, in that order; junction bases with no gene match: 2. Per the germline V gene, CDR1 is SQVTM and CDR2 is ANQGSEA. The CDR3 DNA sequence: TGCAGCGTCCAGCGGGGGGCCTACAATGAGCAGTTCTTC. Translating gives CSVQRGAYNEQFF.

The chain has TRBV7-9 and TRBJ1-1; D is ambiguous. Germline V gene sequence: CDR1 SEHNR, CDR2 FQNEAQ (reference sequence). The V end lost 5 bases, the J end lost 5 bases, and 21 bases lay between the germline ends. The CDR3 length is 16 residues. As DNA, the CDR3 is TGTGCCAGCAGCACCGGGCCTCTATGGTTAGGAACTGAAGCTTTCTTT. Its translation is CASSTGPLWLGTEAFF.

This clonotype was detected many times. The chain carries TRBV7-9 and TRBJ1-2; 8 bases are a match to TRBD1. Germline V gene lookup returns CDR1 SEHNR and CDR2 FQNEAQ (reference sequence). This CDR3 has 14 amino acids. The V gene end was trimmed by 3 bases and the J gene end by 8 bases; junction bases not matched to a gene: 8. The CDR3 bases are TGTGCCAGCAGCTTGGCCGACAGGGGAACCGGCTACACCTTC. It specifies CASSLADRGTGYTF.

The chain links TRBV5-1 to TRBJ2-1; D perhaps matches TRBD1 (6 bases). This CDR3 has 12 amino acids. The germline V gene encodes CDR1 SGHRS and CDR2 YFSETQ. Trimming took 6 bases from V and 8 from J, leaving 12 bases between them. This CDR3 reads CASNGGKDEQFF. CDR3 nucleotide sequence: TGCGCCAGCAATGGGGGCAAGGATGAGCAGTTCTTC.

The chain has TRBV5-1 and TRBJ2-5, with a possible D match to TRBD1 (5 bases). The length of the CDR3 is 13 residues. Germline V gives CDR1 SGHRS, CDR2 YFSETQ. Trimming left V 4 bases short and J 4 bases short, with 11 bases between. The CDR3 DNA sequence: TGCGCCAGCAGCGTCATGGGGCCAGAGACCCAGTACTTC. Translating gives CASSVMGPETQYF.